The 5 T cell receptor beta chains listed next were all sequenced from one sample in a study of blood T cell repertoires in COVID-19 (dated by TCRdb to 2019 to 2021). Libraries were built with the immunoSEQ multiplex PCR assay. Not all clones reach the TCRdb copy of this immuneACCESS table, which keeps in-frame sequences only. Checked studies attribute under half of the gap to unresolved V genes and leave the rest unexplained. The sample has more than 200,000 clones on record, about 85% of them singletons. The ten largest make up roughly a tenth of the sample. The sequencing input was peripheral blood. The source of these receptors is a woman of 80 years or more with COVID-19, enrolled during active disease.

This sequence joins TRBV7-3 and TRBJ1-1; D unresolved. This CDR3 has 14 residues. In germline, CDR1 is SGHTA, CDR2 FQGTGA. V lost 4 bases and J 1 base, leaving 10 bases between the germline ends. CDR3 nucleotide sequence: TGTGCCAGCAGCTCCCGGGAGGGGAACACTGAAGCTTTCTTT. It codes for CASSSREGNTEAFF.

In the case of this clone: Germline is not matched at one junction end, which may reflect a read error. The V and J genes are TRBV11-2 and TRBJ2-3; D call uncertain. This CDR3 region has 19 residues. The V gene's germline CDR1 is SGHAT and CDR2 FQNNGV. The CDR3 DNA is TGTGCCAGCAGCCTAGATAAACGCGGATCCTATACGACCACAGATACGCAGTATTTT. Its protein product is CASSLDKRGSYTTTDTQYF.

The chain has TRBV6-4 and TRBJ2-1, with 8 positions matching TRBD2. The germline V gene has CDR1 MRHNA and CDR2 SNTAGT. The CDR3 has 16 amino acids. V shed 6 bases and J 9 bases; nucleotides not matched to a gene: 16. The CDR3 bases are TGTGCCAGCAGCTCCCAAGTTAGCGGGGTGCTAGGTGAGCAGTTCTTC. Its protein is CASSSQVSGVLGEQFF.

The rearrangement uses TRBV5-4 and TRBJ1-2, with 10 bases aligning to TRBD1. Germline V CDR1 and CDR2: SGHNT, YYREEE (reference sequence). This CDR3 is 16 amino acids long. J gave up 4 bases and V 4 bases, and 10 bases lay outside the gene matches. As DNA, the CDR3 is TGTGCCAGCAGCGACGAATGGGACAGGGGTGCCTATGGCTACACCTTC. Translation: CASSDEWDRGAYGYTF.

The CDR3 spells CASSRYEEGSEQYV. The CDR3 DNA follows: TGTGCCAGCAGTCGGTACGAGGAGGGCTCCGAGCAGTACGTC. V gene TRBV25-1 combines with J gene TRBJ2-7, with D possibly being TRBD2 (6 bases). V lost 5 bases to trimming and J lost 6 bases, with 17 bases between them. The germline V gene encodes CDR1 MGHDK and CDR2 SYGVNS. This CDR3 is built from 14 residues.